A selection of T cell receptor beta chains follows, all from one sample in a study of T cells after yellow fever vaccination. TCRdb redid the calling of the 5' RACE reads with MiXCR, one entry per CDR3 protein. Of some 500,000 distinct CDR3 sequences listed, roughly 12% are singletons. The sample in question was PBMCs, obtained on the day of the yellow fever booster vaccination. The receptors derive from a man aged 25-40 years who received the YFV17D yellow fever vaccine. The CDR3 runs from the conserved cysteine through the conserved F or W. A D gene is named only where the DNA matches it firmly. Size values are once, few and many counts, or a class for expanded clones, and some rows have none.

TRBD2	TRBV5-1	many	TRBJ2-1	CASSLSGRAWMGQFF	TGCGCCAGCAGCCTTAGCGGGAGGGCTTGGATGGGGCAGTTCTTC
TRBD2	TRBV20-1	NA	TRBJ2-1	CSVRDYRAYNEQFF	TGCAGTGTCAGGGACTACCGAGCCTACAATGAGCAGTTCTTC
TRBD1	TRBV28	few	TRBJ2-2	CASSRDRYTGELFF	TGTGCCAGCAGTCGGGACAGGTACACCGGGGAGCTGTTTTTT
NA	TRBV10-3	once	TRBJ2-1	CASQGLANEQFF	TGTGCCAGCCAAGGCTTGGCCAATGAGCAGTTCTTC
TRBD1	TRBV7-9	few	TRBJ2-1	CASSIGTGAYNEQFF	TGTGCCAGCAGCATCGGGACAGGGGCTTATAATGAGCAGTTCTTC
NA	TRBV4-1	NA	TRBJ2-1	CASSRIHEGTKGDEQFF	TGCGCCAGCAGCCGAATCCACGAGGGGACCAAAGGGGATGAGCAGTTCTTC
NA	TRBV7-8	NA	TRBJ2-3	CASSDKRLGRRVADTQYF	TGTGCCAGCAGCGATAAGAGGCTAGGTCGAAGAGTTGCAGATACGCAGTATTTT
TRBD2	TRBV5-8	NA	TRBJ2-1	CASSLILAGAHEQFF	TGTGCCAGCAGCTTGATACTAGCGGGAGCCCATGAGCAGTTCTTC
NA	TRBV14	many	TRBJ2-1	CASSQDLSSYNEQFF	TGTGCCAGCAGCCAAGATCTCAGCTCCTACAATGAGCAGTTCTTC
TRBD1	TRBV15	NA	TRBJ1-5	CATSRDVQGNTYQPQHF	TGTGCCACCAGCAGAGACGTACAGGGGAACACCTATCAGCCCCAGCATTTT
TRBD2	TRBV5-4	NA	TRBJ2-4	CASSLAETSGNIQYF	TGTGCCAGCAGCTTGGCCGAAACTAGCGGAAACATTCAGTACTTC
NA	TRBV20-1	few	TRBJ1-5	CSARDAVGNQPQHF	TGCAGTGCTAGAGATGCCGTCGGCAATCAGCCCCAGCATTTT
TRBD2	TRBV28	NA	TRBJ2-1	CASSFWGLACEQFF	TGTGCCAGCAGTTTCTGGGGACTAGCCTGTGAGCAGTTCTTC
NA	TRBV4-3	NA	TRBJ2-5	CASSQHRDSQETQYF	TGCGCCAGCAGCCAACACCGAGACAGCCAAGAGACCCAGTACTTC
NA	TRBV4-3	NA	TRBJ1-6	CASSQDLVDSPLHF	TGCGCCAGCAGCCAAGATTTGGTGGATTCACCCCTCCACTTT
NA	TRBV4-1	NA	TRBJ2-1	CASNLATDRTYNEQFF	TGCGCCAGCAACCTAGCGACGGACCGAACCTACAATGAGCAGTTCTTC
TRBD2	TRBV11-1	NA	TRBJ2-1	CASSLGPLTSGSYNEQFF	TGTGCCAGCAGCTTAGGTCCCCTGACTAGCGGCTCCTACAATGAGCAGTTCTTC
NA	TRBV27	NA	TRBJ2-5	CASSPEGQETQYF	TGTGCCAGCAGCCCCGAGGGTCAAGAGACCCAGTACTTC
TRBD1	TRBV7-2	NA	TRBJ2-3	CASSSHRGRPTDTQYF	TGTGCCAGCAGCTCACACAGGGGGCGCCCCACAGATACGCAGTATTTT
NA	TRBV7-3	many	TRBJ2-7	CASPPDEQYF	TGTGCCAGCCCGCCCGACGAGCAGTACTTC
TRBD2	TRBV20-1	few	TRBJ2-1	CSAFKTALAGVFEQFF	TGCAGTGCTTTCAAAACGGCCCTAGCGGGAGTTTTTGAGCAGTTCTTC
NA	TRBV6-5	NA	TRBJ2-5	CASSYGGDDQYF	TGTGCCAGCAGTTATGGGGGTGACGACCAGTACTTC
TRBD2	TRBV2	NA	TRBJ2-1	CASSVRTSGGEQFF	TGTGCCAGCAGTGTTCGGACTAGCGGGGGTGAGCAGTTCTTC
NA	TRBV6-1	NA	TRBJ2-1	CASTPLAYSSYNEQFF	TGTGCCAGCACCCCACTAGCTTATAGCTCCTACAATGAGCAGTTCTTC
NA	TRBV29-1	few	TRBJ2-5	CSGHSGQETQYF	TGCAGCGGACACTCGGGCCAAGAGACCCAGTACTTC
NA	TRBV27	few	TRBJ2-1	CASSYLGDNEQFF	TGTGCCAGCAGTTACCTAGGGGACAATGAGCAGTTCTTC
NA	TRBV3-1	NA	TRBJ2-6	CASSPQGGNVLTF	TGTGCCAGCAGTCCGCAGGGGGGCAACGTCCTGACTTTC
NA	TRBV20-1	NA	TRBJ2-7	CSARATAAGLREQYF	TGCAGTGCTAGAGCTACCGCGGCGGGCCTCCGCGAGCAGTACTTC
TRBD1	TRBV10-3	NA	TRBJ1-5	CAISETRTGHNQPQHF	TGTGCCATCAGTGAGACCCGGACAGGACACAATCAGCCCCAGCATTTT
NA	TRBV6-2/TRBV6-3	NA	TRBJ2-5	CASSYRTNQETQYF	TGTGCCAGCAGTTACAGGACTAACCAAGAGACCCAGTACTTC
TRBD2	TRBV6-1	few	TRBJ2-3	CASSGRLAGGTDTQYF	TGTGCCAGCAGTGGCCGACTAGCGGGAGGTACAGATACGCAGTATTTT
TRBD2	TRBV20-1	NA	TRBJ2-3	CSASGLAGGPPDTQYF	TGCAGTGCTAGCGGGCTAGCGGGAGGGCCCCCAGATACGCAGTATTTT
NA	TRBV6-6	NA	TRBJ2-2	CASKGEVLGELFF	TGTGCCAGCAAAGGGGAAGTGTTAGGGGAGCTGTTTTTT
NA	TRBV7-2	many	TRBJ2-5	CASSLTRETQYF	TGTGCCAGCAGCTTGACACGGGAGACCCAGTACTTC
NA	TRBV4-1	NA	TRBJ2-7	CASSQQQQGFAYEQYF	TGCGCCAGCAGCCAACAACAACAGGGCTTCGCCTACGAGCAGTACTTC
TRBD1	TRBV7-6	NA	TRBJ1-4	CASSLYAGQGNEKLFF	TGTGCCAGCAGCTTGTACGCGGGACAGGGAAATGAAAAACTGTTTTTT
NA	TRBV7-3	few	TRBJ1-3	CASSIDSYTIYF	TGTGCCAGCAGCATCGACAGCTACACCATATATTTT
NA	TRBV20-1	NA	TRBJ2-1	CSARLSIAKFF	TGCAGTGCTAGGTTGTCTATAGCTAAGTTCTTC
TRBD2	TRBV20-1	NA	TRBJ2-1	CSAQRGSYNEQFF	TGCAGTGCCCAGCGGGGCTCCTACAATGAGCAGTTCTTC
NA	TRBV3-1	few	TRBJ2-5	CASSQAVGVKETQYF	TGTGCCAGCAGCCAAGCGGTAGGGGTCAAGGAGACCCAGTACTTC
NA	TRBV14	few	TRBJ2-3	CASSRVRSPASTFF	TGTGCCAGCAGCAGGGTCCGTTCCCCCGCTAGTACTTTTTTT
NA	TRBV7-9	NA	TRBJ2-7	CASSWDLLYEQYF	TGTGCCAGCAGCTGGGACCTCCTCTACGAGCAGTACTTC
NA	TRBV5-1	few	TRBJ2-4	CASSYGTHGTVNIQYF	TGCGCCAGCAGCTACGGGACCCACGGAACGGTGAACATTCAGTACTTC
TRBD1	TRBV9	NA	TRBJ1-1	CASSVDRANTEAFF	TGTGCCAGCAGCGTTGACAGGGCGAACACTGAAGCTTTCTTT
NA	TRBV20-1	few	TRBJ2-5	CSARAFETQYF	TGCAGTGCTAGAGCATTTGAGACCCAGTACTTC
TRBD2	TRBV30	NA	TRBJ2-1	CAWSGGTSGGNEQFF	TGTGCCTGGAGTGGTGGGACTAGCGGGGGGAATGAGCAGTTCTTC
TRBD1	TRBV18	NA	TRBJ2-3	CASSRNRGQPPTDTQYF	TGTGCCAGCTCGCGAAATAGGGGACAGCCTCCGACAGATACGCAGTATTTT
NA	TRBV10-3	NA	TRBJ2-2	CAITGQKITGELFF	TGTGCCATCACCGGACAGAAGATCACCGGGGAGCTGTTTTTT
NA	TRBV4-2	few	TRBJ1-3	CASSQDSGRSGNTIYF	TGTGCCAGCAGCCAAGATTCCGGAAGATCTGGAAACACCATATATTTT
TRBD1	TRBV5-1	few	TRBJ2-2	CASSSTGVGELFF	TGCGCCAGCAGCTCTACAGGGGTCGGGGAGCTGTTTTTT
TRBD1	TRBV5-1	few	TRBJ2-1	CASSPGTGIFYEQFF	TGCGCCAGCAGCCCCGGGACAGGGATCTTCTATGAGCAGTTCTTC
NA	TRBV6-1	NA	TRBJ2-1	CASLPNGGAGNNEQFF	TGTGCCAGTTTACCGAACGGCGGGGCGGGGAACAATGAGCAGTTCTTC
NA	TRBV6-1	NA	TRBJ1-5	CASRLTPGVQPQHF	TGTGCCAGCAGACTTACCCCCGGGGTTCAGCCCCAGCATTTT
NA	TRBV28	few	TRBJ1-2	CASSRVLYGYTF	TGTGCCAGCAGTAGGGTACTCTATGGCTACACCTTC
NA	TRBV3-1	few	TRBJ2-2	CASSQDSGSPSTGELFF	TGTGCCAGCAGCCAAGATTCTGGAAGCCCCAGCACCGGGGAGCTGTTTTTT